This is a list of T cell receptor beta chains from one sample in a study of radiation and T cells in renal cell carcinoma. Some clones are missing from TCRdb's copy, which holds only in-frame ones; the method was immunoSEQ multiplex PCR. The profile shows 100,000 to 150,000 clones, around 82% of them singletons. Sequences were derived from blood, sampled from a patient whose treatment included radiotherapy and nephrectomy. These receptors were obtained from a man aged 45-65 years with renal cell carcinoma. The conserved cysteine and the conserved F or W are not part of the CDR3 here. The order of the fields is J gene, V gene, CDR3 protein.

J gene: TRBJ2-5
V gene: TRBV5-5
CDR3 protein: ASSFGVQETQY

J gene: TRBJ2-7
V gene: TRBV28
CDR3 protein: ASSRGVYEQY

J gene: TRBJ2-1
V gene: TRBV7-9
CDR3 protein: ASSLGQGDYNEQF

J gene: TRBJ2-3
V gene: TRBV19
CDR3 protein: ASTSRTDTQY

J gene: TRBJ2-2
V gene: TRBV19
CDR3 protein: ASSIGRVTGELF

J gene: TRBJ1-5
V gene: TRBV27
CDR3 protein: ASSLSGRGRGQPQH

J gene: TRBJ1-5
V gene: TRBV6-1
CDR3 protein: ASSEVLGQPQH

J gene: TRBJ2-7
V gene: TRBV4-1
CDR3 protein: ASSRDRDSSYEQY

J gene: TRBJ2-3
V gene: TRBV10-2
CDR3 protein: ASSEYRTESTDTQY

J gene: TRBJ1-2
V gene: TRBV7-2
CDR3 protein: ASSRDQYGYT

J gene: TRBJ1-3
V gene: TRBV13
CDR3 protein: ASSSAGGYISGNTIY

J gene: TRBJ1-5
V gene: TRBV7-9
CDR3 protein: ASTNIDQPQH

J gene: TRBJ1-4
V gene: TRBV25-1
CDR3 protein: ASNPATNEKLF

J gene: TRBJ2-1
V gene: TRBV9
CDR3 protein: ASSETGLAGVGEQF

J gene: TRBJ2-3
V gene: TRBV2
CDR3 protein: ASSVGTSFTYGTDTQY

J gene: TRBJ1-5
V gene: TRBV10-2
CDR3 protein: ASSVGSNQPQH

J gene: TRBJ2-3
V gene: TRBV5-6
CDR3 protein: ASSTGLRGSDTQY

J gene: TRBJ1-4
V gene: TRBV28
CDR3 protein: ASSTPGTGREKLF